The rows below give T cell receptor beta chains drawn from one sample of a study of cytomegalovirus exposure and HLA in healthy donors. Clones were sequenced by immunoSEQ multiplex PCR, and TCRdb holds only the in-frame ones, with some missing. The sample contains about 150,000 clones, 75% to 85% of which appear only once. The sample taken for sequencing was PBMCs. The receptors come from a human donor in good health. Each CDR3 is given with its conserved first and last residue. Fields, in order: V gene, J gene, D gene, clone size, CDR3 DNA, CDR3 protein. D genes are given only for firm matches. Part of the rows lack a size; the others show once, few, many or a class for expanded clones.

V: TRBV2; J: TRBJ1-6; D: NA; size: NA; DNA: TGTGCCAGCAGTGACCTCGGAGGGTCACCCCTCCACTTT; CDR3: CASSDLGGSPLHF
V: TRBV19; J: TRBJ1-2; D: TRBD1; size: NA; DNA: TGTGCCAGTCGGACAGGGTTTGGCTACACCTTC; CDR3: CASRTGFGYTF
V: TRBV19; J: TRBJ1-1; D: NA; size: NA; DNA: TGTGCCAGTAGTATGGTGAGCCCGGGAGGCACTGAAGCTTTCTTT; CDR3: CASSMVSPGGTEAFF
V: TRBV5-4; J: TRBJ2-5; D: TRBD2; size: NA; DNA: TGTGCCAGCAGGGCGAAAACTCGGGGGGAACAAGAGACCCAGTACTTC; CDR3: CASRAKTRGEQETQYF
V: TRBV27; J: TRBJ1-5; D: TRBD1; size: few; DNA: TGTGCCAGCAGTCCCTTGAGGGACAGTCTCAATCAGCCCCAGCATTTT; CDR3: CASSPLRDSLNQPQHF
V: TRBV27; J: TRBJ2-7; D: NA; size: NA; DNA: TGTGCCAGCAGTTTGGGGGCCAGCTCCTACGAGCAGTACTTC; CDR3: CASSLGASSYEQYF
V: TRBV9; J: TRBJ1-1; D: NA; size: NA; DNA: TGTGCCAGCAGCGTAGTTCTCCCCAGCACTGAAGCTTTCTTT; CDR3: CASSVVLPSTEAFF
V: TRBV28; J: TRBJ2-1; D: TRBD2; size: NA; DNA: TGTGCCAGCAGTTTTCTTAGCGGGAGGGCCGGAAATGAGCAGTTCTTC; CDR3: CASSFLSGRAGNEQFF
V: TRBV19; J: TRBJ2-7; D: NA; size: NA; DNA: TGTGCCAGTAGTATAATAGGCGGGGACGGCTCCTACGAGCAGTACTTC; CDR3: CASSIIGGDGSYEQYF
V: TRBV18; J: TRBJ1-5; D: TRBD1; size: NA; DNA: TGTGCCAGCTCACCACGTAAAGTCGGACAGGGGAGCAATCAGCCCCAGCATTTT; CDR3: CASSPRKVGQGSNQPQHF
V: TRBV19; J: TRBJ2-1; D: TRBD2; size: NA; DNA: TGTGCCAGTAGCCCTAGCGGGGGGGCAGGAAGTAATGAGCAGTTCTTC; CDR3: CASSPSGGAGSNEQFF
V: TRBV7-9; J: TRBJ2-3; D: TRBD2; size: NA; DNA: TGTGCCAGCAGGGGAGGCGGGGGGCCAACAGATACGCAGTATTTT; CDR3: CASRGGGGPTDTQYF
V: TRBV6-6; J: TRBJ2-7; D: NA; size: NA; DNA: TGTGCCAGCAGTTACGAAGGACAGAACTACGAGCAGTACTTC; CDR3: CASSYEGQNYEQYF
V: TRBV28; J: TRBJ1-4; D: NA; size: NA; DNA: TGTGCCAGCAGATCAACCGGGGAGACTATAAAAAAACTGTTTTTT; CDR3: CASRSTGETIKKLFF
V: TRBV6-4; J: TRBJ1-1; D: TRBD1; size: few; DNA: TGTGCCAGCAGCCCCGGACAGGCGAACACTGAAGCTTTCTTT; CDR3: CASSPGQANTEAFF
V: TRBV19; J: TRBJ1-1; D: NA; size: NA; DNA: TGTGCCAGTAGTATAGATTACAGGGCCCCTTCTGAAGCTTTCTTT; CDR3: CASSIDYRAPSEAFF